This TCR beta chain derives from a study of cytomegalovirus exposure and HLA in healthy donors (dated by TCRdb to 2015 to 2018). Broadly, across the study: According to a later analysis, one platform produced both the roughly 120 validation repertoires and the approximately 660 repertoires of the first cohort. Besides the first cohort of roughly 700 subjects, a separate validation cohort made up of around 120 different subjects was used. High-throughput TCR immunosequencing, statistical association of individual TCRs with disease status, and machine learning were combined to predict cytomegalovirus infection status. The study aimed to test whether cataloging public T cell receptors could reveal signatures of past pathogen exposure.

Library generation was performed with the immunoSEQ multiplex PCR assay. From the authors' description of their analysis: To diagnose cytomegalovirus status from the catalog of TCR beta chain sequences, a statistical classification framework was built. Sourced from immuneACCESS, this table was stored by TCRdb with only in-frame sequences that have V and J called. A share of the clones is absent; for the studies checked, an unresolved V gene accounts for under half, and the remainder has no known explanation. V and J calls plus clone size are reproduced from that table; the DNA served to infer D and trimming. For this sample the table gives some 150,000 clones, of which about 94% were detected only once. The ten top clones hold about 1.7% of the sample. What the study reported, not specific to this receptor: A later analysis found that TCRs clustered in the first cohort also tended to co-occur in the roughly 120 validation repertoires, with 94% of cluster scores above 0. Three of the identified cytomegalovirus-associated TCR beta chains were confirmed in vitro to be specific for cytomegalovirus antigens. A later analysis lacked HLA typing for the validation cohort, so it scored co-occurrence in that cohort across all 110 or so repertoires. The study gave a list of under 200 TCR beta chains associated with cytomegalovirus. The authors suggested that the approach could potentially be generalized to other disease states and immunological phenotypes. While some public TCRs were present in many individuals, most TCR sequences turned up only very rarely across donors. Cytomegalovirus status was reported to be diagnosed by the classifier with high specificity and sensitivity in both the original and validation cohorts.

Separate from the approximately 690-subject first cohort, the validation cohort of 95 to 150 subjects was the group to which the donors belonged. About this clone itself: The target of this receptor is not known. No much larger clone exists at a distance of one base, and base qualities are not known.

The germline V gene supplies CDR1 SGHTA and CDR2 FQGTGA. The trim is 6 bases for V and 0 bases for J, with a gap of 5 bases between the germline ends. Counted from cysteine to phenylalanine, this CDR3 has 13 amino acids. Only the CDR3 portion is preserved as DNA: 39 bases, with reading frame beginning at the first base. This clonotype originated in a man younger than 35 in good health and CMV-seropositive. Material: PBMCs. The chain is encoded by TRBV7-3 joined to TRBJ2-2, with no D gene named confidently. The nucleotide sequence is TGTGCCAGCAGACAGACGAACACCGGGGAGCTGTTTTTT. It is translated as CASRQTNTGELFF.